The subject of this entry is one TCR beta chain. V was clipped by 7 bases and J by 0 bases, with 18 bases between them. There are 16 residues in the CDR3. Germline V gene lookup returns CDR1 MNHEY and CDR2 SVGAGI. According to the study, genomic DNA was the template for TCR beta VDJ and CDR3 profiling. TCRdb called the reads again in MiXCR, with one record for every CDR3 protein. Among under 200,000 distinct CDR3 sequences listed, about 45% were seen once. Patients picked for sequencing had shown CD8+CD57+ cell expansion detected by flow cytometry. The entry originates in a study of CD8+CD57+ T cells in acquired aplastic anemia. Study at large: DNA recovered from sorted CD4+ and CD8+ cells had a mean of approximately 3 ug.

Material: sorted CD4+, CD8+, or CD8+CD57+ T cells (not recorded which) from PBMCs. The chain combines TRBV6-5 with TRBJ1-2; no firm D call. The clonotype was recovered from a human donor with aplastic anemia. The CDR3 loop is CASTFLSAPTNYGYTF. CDR3 nucleotide sequence: TGTGCCAGCACTTTTCTGAGCGCCCCGACTAACTATGGCTACACCTTC.